These 21 T cell receptor beta chains were all obtained from the same sample, sequenced in a study of blood T cell repertoires in COVID-19. Assay: immunoSEQ multiplex PCR; the TCRdb copy retains only in-frame clones and omits some. The table shows 52,000 or so clones, with 90% occurring only once. Sequenced input: peripheral blood. All receptors derive from a man aged 45-60 years with acute or convalescent COVID-19.

V and J are TRBV9 and TRBJ1-1; D uncertain. Germline CDR1 is SGDLS and CDR2 is YYNGEE. The ends were cut back, 0 bases at V and 0 bases at J, with 9 bases in the middle. The CDR3 is 15 amino acids. The CDR3 protein is CASSVAGNMNTEAFF. CDR3 sequence (DNA): TGTGCCAGCAGCGTAGCGGGGAACATGAACACTGAAGCTTTCTTT.

This rearrangement joins TRBV29-1 to TRBJ2-1; 9 positions match TRBD1. Germline loops: CDR1 SQVTM, CDR2 ANQGSEA. The trim removed 6 bases at V and 0 bases at J, leaving 3 bases unmatched. CDR3 length: 14 residues. This chain's CDR3 is CSVGTGRSYNEQFF. Written as DNA, the CDR3 is TGCAGCGTGGGGACAGGGCGCTCCTACAATGAGCAGTTCTTC.

This chain connects TRBV7-2 to TRBJ2-7; a possible D gene is TRBD2 (5 bases). Germline V lookup: CDR1 SGHTA, CDR2 FQGNSA. There are 14 residues in the CDR3. Trimming shortened V by 1 base and J by 0 bases, and 7 bases separated the two germline ends. The CDR3 DNA reads TGTGCCAGCAGCTTAGACGCGGGCTCCTACGAGCAGTACTTC. This codes for CASSLDAGSYEQYF. Complete variable domain (other parts from reference TRBV7-2 and TRBJ2-7): GAGVSQSPSNKVTEKGKDVELRCDPISGHTALYWYRQSLGQGLEFLIYFQGNSAPDKSGLPSDRFSAERTGGSVSTLTIQRTQQEDSAVYLCASSLDAGSYEQYFGPGTRLTVT.

V usage is TRBV19 and J usage is TRBJ1-6; 8 nucleotides line up with TRBD1. The CDR3 extends over 17 amino acids. J was trimmed by 7 bases and V by 5 bases; bases with no gene match: 13. From germline, CDR1 is LNHDA and CDR2 SQIVND (reference sequence). The CDR3 DNA follows: TGTGCCAGTAGTCCGACGGCAGGGGGCGTGAAGAATTCACCCCTCCACTTT. Amino acid sequence: CASSPTAGGVKNSPLHF.

The V and J genes are TRBV5-1 and TRBJ2-3; 14 bases agree with TRBD2. The V segment lost 4 bases and the J segment 3 bases; nucleotides outside the gene matches: 4. The CDR3 has 16 residues. Germline loops: CDR1 SGHRS, CDR2 YFSETQ. This CDR3 reads CASSQGLAGVTDTQYF. As DNA, the CDR3 is TGCGCCAGCAGCCAGGGACTAGCGGGAGTAACAGATACGCAGTATTTT. Drawing the rest from reference TRBV5-1 and TRBJ2-3, the complete variable domain is KAGVTQTPRYLIKTRGQQVTLSCSPISGHRSVSWYQQTPGQGLQFLFEYFSETQRNKGNFPGRFSGRQFSNSRSEMNVSTLELGDSALYLCASSQGLAGVTDTQYFGPGTRLTVL.

The chain has TRBV18 and TRBJ2-7, with D maybe TRBD2 (7 bases). The length of the CDR3 is 14 residues. Trimming took 3 bases from V and 3 from J, leaving 12 bases between them. CDR1 is KGHSH and CDR2 is LQKENI in the germline V gene. CDR3 nucleotide sequence: TGTGCCAGCTCACCGGGGGCTAGCGGCTACGAGCAGTACTTC. It is translated as CASSPGASGYEQYF.

The chain links TRBV27 to TRBJ1-4; D is undetermined. The V gene's germline CDR1 is MNHEY and CDR2 SMNVEV (reference sequence). The CDR3 is 13 amino acids. Trimming cost V 3 bases and J 4 bases, with 6 bases left between them. CDR3 residues: CASSFSGNEKLFF. The CDR3 DNA reads as TGTGCCAGCAGTTTCTCGGGTAATGAAAAACTGTTTTTT.

The chain couples TRBV10-1 to TRBJ2-5; 7 bases match TRBD1. This CDR3 comprises 15 residues. Germline V gene sequence: CDR1 WNHNN, CDR2 SYGVQD (reference sequence). The V gene end was trimmed by 0 bases and the J gene end by 4 bases; junction bases not matched to a gene: 5. The CDR3 reads CASSESLGGIETQYF. As DNA, the CDR3 is TGCGCCAGCAGTGAGTCCTTAGGGGGCATAGAGACCCAGTACTTC.

CDR3 bases: TGTGCCAGCAGAGTACAGGGATTTGGTTACACCTTC. This encodes CASRVQGFGYTF. The gene calls are TRBV2 and TRBJ1-2; D perhaps matches TRBD1 (6 bases). This CDR3 has 12 amino acids. The V and J ends lost 6 bases and 11 bases respectively, with 16 bases between them. Per germline, CDR1 SNHLY and CDR2 FYNNEI.

The CDR3 region is CASSPGRGEQSTQYF. The CDR3 coding sequence is TGTGCCAGCAGCCCGGGGCGGGGGGAACAAAGTACGCAGTATTTT. The chain couples TRBV9 to TRBJ2-3, with 8 bases lining up with TRBD2. The CDR3 is 15 residues long. Germline V gene sequence: CDR1 SGDLS, CDR2 YYNGEE. The ends lost 4 bases at V and 8 bases at J; junction bases unmatched: 12.

V usage is TRBV6-4 and J usage is TRBJ2-5; 9 nucleotides match TRBD1. The germline gives CDR1 MRHNA, CDR2 SNTAGT. The CDR3 has 17 amino acids. The ends lost 8 bases at V and 1 base at J; junction bases unmatched: 14. CDR3 DNA: TGTGCCAGCCTGATCATAAGAGGGACAGGGCTCCAAGAGACCCAGTACTTC. Translated, it gives CASLIIRGTGLQETQYF.

The chain combines TRBV11-3 with TRBJ2-3; weak D call: TRBD1 (5 bases). Germline CDR1 is SGHNT and CDR2 is YENEEA. Trimming pared 5 bases from V and 0 bases from J, leaving 15 bases between. The CDR3 is made up of 16 amino acids. Here the CDR3 reads CASSPSVGASTDTQYF. In nucleotides, the CDR3 is TGTGCCAGCAGCCCGTCGGTAGGGGCAAGCACAGATACGCAGTATTTT.

The V gene is TRBV25-1, the J gene TRBJ1-2; TRBD1 matches at 7 bases. Germline V gene sequence: CDR1 MGHDK, CDR2 SYGVNS. There are 16 residues in the CDR3. V shed 3 bases, J shed 6 bases, and the junction held 13 bases outside the gene matches. CDR3 amino acids: CASSDLTGTEWDGYTF. In DNA, the CDR3 is TGTGCCAGCAGTGACCTGACAGGGACTGAGTGGGATGGCTACACCTTC.

The chain is built from TRBV6-5 and TRBJ2-1, with 8 bases that match TRBD2. Germline trimming cut 6 bases from V and 10 bases from J; bases unmatched to any gene: 8. CDR3 length: 13 residues. In germline, CDR1 is MNHEY, CDR2 SVGAGI. CDR3 loop: CASSTGLAGEQFF. CDR3 in DNA: TGTGCCAGCAGCACAGGGCTAGCGGGCGAGCAGTTCTTC.

The rearrangement joins TRBV5-1 to TRBJ1-2; 12 positions match TRBD1. Germline assignment: CDR1 SGHRS and CDR2 YFSETQ. With V trimmed by 3 bases and J by 7 bases, 4 bases remained unmatched. The CDR3 has 14 amino acids. CDR3: CASSWDRGLFGYTF. The CDR3 DNA reads as TGCGCCAGCAGCTGGGACAGGGGGCTGTTTGGCTACACCTTC.

J is TRBJ2-1 and V is TRBV28; the match to TRBD2 covers 12 bases. CDR1 MDHEN and CDR2 SYDVKM come from the germline V gene. The ends lost 5 bases at V and 8 bases at J; junction bases unmatched: 16. The CDR3 covers 18 residues. CDR3 loop: CASSSVTGRLAGDHEQFF. CDR3 nucleotide sequence: TGTGCCAGCAGTAGTGTGACAGGGAGACTAGCGGGAGACCATGAGCAGTTCTTC.

This chain connects TRBV4-1 to TRBJ2-3; 12 bases align to TRBD2. Germline V gene sequence: CDR1 MGHRA, CDR2 YSYEKL. This CDR3 region has 17 residues. Trimming cost V 1 base and J 3 bases; bases outside gene matches: 5. The chain's CDR3 is CASSQGSLAGGTDTQYF. The CDR3 DNA is TGCGCCAGCAGCCAAGGTTCCCTAGCGGGAGGGACAGATACGCAGTATTTT.

The DNA for the CDR3 is TGTGCCTGGAGCGATACAGGGGGCACTGAAGCTTTCTTT. This gives the protein CAWSDTGGTEAFF. The V call is TRBV30, the J call TRBJ1-1; 8 bases align to TRBD1. This CDR3 contains 13 residues. Germline CDR1 is GTSNPN and CDR2 is SVGIG (reference sequence). V trimming: 3 bases; J trimming: 4 bases; junction bases outside the gene matches: 4.

The genes are TRBV6-1 and TRBJ1-3, with D hard to call. Trimming removed 1 base from V and 0 bases from J, with 10 bases in between. The germline gives CDR1 MNHNS, CDR2 SASEGT. The CDR3 extends over 16 amino acids. The CDR3 coding sequence is TGTGCCAGCAGTGAAGGCAGGTCCTTCTCTGGAAACACCATATATTTT. As protein: CASSEGRSFSGNTIYF.

The chain couples TRBV11-2 to TRBJ2-2, with D maybe TRBD2 (5 bases). Per germline, CDR1 SGHAT and CDR2 FQNNGV. With 8 bases removed from V and 4 bases from J, the gap between germline ends came to 17 bases. This CDR3 region has 15 residues. Here the CDR3 reads CASGERRPRTGELFF. The DNA of the CDR3 is TGTGCCAGCGGGGAGCGACGGCCCCGCACCGGGGAGCTGTTTTTT.

This chain joins TRBV19 and TRBJ2-7; 7 positions agree with TRBD1. Germline CDR1 reads LNHDA; CDR2 reads SQIVND (reference sequence). V lost 7 bases and J lost 5; bases outside the gene matches: 14. This CDR3 has 15 residues. Written as DNA, the CDR3 is TGTGCCAGTACCTCAACAGGGGCCGGATACAACGAGCAGTACTTC. It is translated as CASTSTGAGYNEQYF.